The entry that follows covers one T cell receptor beta chain sequence. The data originate from a study of blood T cell repertoires in COVID-19. Turning to the study itself: Italy, Spain and the United States were the sources of the convalescent and acute COVID-19 samples.

Repertoires were generated with immunoSEQ multiplex PCR, while TCRdb's copy carries only in-frame clones and drops some. The sample lists 120,000 or so clones, 77% occurring once. The CDR3 totals 17 residues. Germline V CDR1 and CDR2: MDHEN, SYDVKM. Trimming removed 6 bases from V and 3 bases from J; junction bases left unmatched: 11. This chain uses TRBV28 with TRBJ2-7; the match to TRBD2 covers 13 bases. This TCR was sampled from a human donor in a cohort sampled during active COVID-19. The material sequenced was peripheral blood. CDR3 in amino acids: CASSGTSGEWGLYEQYF. DNA of the CDR3: TGTGCCAGCAGCGGGACTAGCGGGGAGTGGGGCCTCTACGAGCAGTACTTC.